Following are 30 T cell receptor beta chains from one sample sequenced in a study of blood T cell repertoires in COVID-19. Assay: immunoSEQ multiplex PCR; the TCRdb copy retains only in-frame clones and omits some. Of some 420,000 clones in the sample, 75% to 90% are singletons; the top ten hold around 1.1%. Input material: PBMCs or T cells enriched from blood (not recorded which). Every receptor here comes from a man younger than 40 who had recovered from COVID-19.

DNA for the CDR3: TGTGCCAGCTCACCCCGAGAAGCGGGAGGGGCAGATACGCAGTATTTT. This sequence encodes CASSPREAGGADTQYF. This rearrangement joins TRBV18 to TRBJ2-3, with 10 nucleotides matching TRBD2. After removal of 3 bases from V and 4 bases from J, the junction contained 7 bases not matched to a gene. The V gene's germline CDR1 is KGHSH and CDR2 LQKENI. The CDR3 sequence is 16 residues long.

The genes are TRBV5-1 and TRBJ2-2, with a weak D call TRBD2 (7 bases). Trimming removed 4 bases at V and 9 bases at J, with 22 bases between. The CDR3 totals 16 residues. Germline lookup yields CDR1 SGHRS and CDR2 YFSETQ. CDR3 nucleotides: TGCGCCAGCAGCCTCCCCAAAGGGGGGGGTCCCCGGGAGCTGTTTTTT. Protein: CASSLPKGGGPRELFF.

The V gene is TRBV28, the J gene TRBJ1-2, with D perhaps TRBD1 (5 bases). V dropped 5 bases and J dropped 7 bases, with 20 bases sitting between them. The length of the CDR3 is 15 residues. Germline V gene lookup returns CDR1 MDHEN and CDR2 SYDVKM. The chain's CDR3 is CASSPPHAGPGGYTF. The CDR3 nucleotides read TGTGCCAGCAGTCCACCCCACGCAGGGCCGGGTGGCTACACCTTC.

The V and J genes are TRBV7-9 and TRBJ2-2, with 9 bases fitting TRBD1. Unmatched junction bases numbered 1, after V lost 4 bases and J lost 1 base. The CDR3 length is 15 residues. Germline V lookup: CDR1 SEHNR, CDR2 FQNEAQ (reference sequence). The CDR3 region has the DNA TGTGCCAGCAGCTGGGGACAGGGGAACACCGGGGAGCTGTTTTTT. Translating gives CASSWGQGNTGELFF. Full variable domain (rest looked up from reference TRBV7-9 and TRBJ2-2): DTGVSQNPRHKITKRGQNVTFRCDPISEHNRLYWYRQTLGQGPEFLTYFQNEAQLEKSRLLSDRFSAERPKGSFSTLEIQRTEQGDSAMYLCASSWGQGNTGELFFGEGSRLTVL.

This rearrangement joins TRBV5-1 to TRBJ2-7; a possible D gene is TRBD2 (6 bases). CDR1 is SGHRS and CDR2 is YFSETQ in the germline V gene. V lost 4 bases, J lost 5 bases, and 16 bases lay in between. There are 14 residues in the CDR3. CDR3 region: CASSLGGVADEQYF. The CDR3, as DNA: TGCGCCAGCAGCCTTGGAGGGGTTGCCGACGAGCAGTACTTC. Full variable domain (rest looked up from reference TRBV5-1 and TRBJ2-7): KAGVTQTPRYLIKTRGQQVTLSCSPISGHRSVSWYQQTPGQGLQFLFEYFSETQRNKGNFPGRFSGRQFSNSRSEMNVSTLELGDSALYLCASSLGGVADEQYFGPGTRLTVT.

This chain uses TRBV19 with TRBJ2-2; 14 bases align to TRBD2. The CDR3 spans 18 residues. Germline V gives CDR1 LNHDA, CDR2 SQIVND (reference sequence). V was pared by 5 bases and J by 3 bases, with 8 bases of the junction left unmatched. CDR3 in DNA: TGTGCCAGTAGTCATGGACTAGCGGGGGGCCTTTACACCGGGGAGCTGTTTTTT. It translates to CASSHGLAGGLYTGELFF.

The chain couples TRBV9 to TRBJ2-2, with D possibly TRBD2 on 6 matching bases. The V end was cut by 3 bases, the J end by 4 bases, with 16 bases between. CDR3 size: 16 residues. Germline V gene lookup returns CDR1 SGDLS and CDR2 YYNGEE. The CDR3, as DNA: TGTGCCAGCAGCGGGGATATAGCGGATATCACCGGGGAGCTGTTTTTT. It codes for CASSGDIADITGELFF. The variable domain in full, with the rest retrieved from reference TRBV9 and TRBJ2-2, is DSGVTQTPKHLITATGQRVTLRCSPRSGDLSVYWYQQSLDQGLQFLIQYYNGEERAKGNILERFSAQQFPDLHSELNLSSLELGDSALYFCASSGDIADITGELFFGEGSRLTVL.

J is TRBJ2-3 and V is TRBV20-1; TRBD1 agrees at 9 bases. Per germline, CDR1 DFQATT and CDR2 SNEGSKA (reference sequence). The CDR3 is 15 amino acids. Trimming cost V 3 bases and J 5 bases; bases outside gene matches: 9. The CDR3 DNA is TGCAGTGCTAGTGTGGGACAGGGTTTGATAGATACGCAGTATTTT. Translated: CSASVGQGLIDTQYF.

The chain has TRBV3-1 (or the pseudogene TRBV3-2) and TRBJ1-3; no definite D call. V lost 0 bases, J lost 4 bases, and 10 bases lay in between. CDR1 LGHDT and CDR2 YNNKEL come from the germline V gene (reference sequence). This CDR3 is built from 15 residues. This CDR3 reads CASSQDMGAGNTIYF. CDR3 nucleotides: TGTGCCAGCAGCCAAGATATGGGAGCGGGAAACACCATATATTTT.

The chain recombines TRBV2 with TRBJ2-1; D unresolved. Germline loops: CDR1 SNHLY, CDR2 FYNNEI. Trimming cost V 5 bases and J 0 bases, with 8 bases left between them. This CDR3 comprises 14 residues. The CDR3 DNA follows: TGTGCCAGCAGTTTGAGTAGCTCCTACAATGAGCAGTTCTTC. Amino acids: CASSLSSSYNEQFF.

The chain combines TRBV18 with TRBJ2-3; the match to TRBD2 covers 9 bases. The CDR3 spans 15 residues. The V and J ends lost 2 bases and 6 bases, in that order; junction bases with no gene match: 6. Germline V gene sequence: CDR1 KGHSH, CDR2 LQKENI. CDR3 in amino acids: CASSPRAGGGDTQYF. CDR3 nucleotides: TGTGCCAGCTCACCAAGAGCGGGAGGCGGGGATACGCAGTATTTT.

This clone was seen only a few times. Other nucleotide sequences in the sample specify the same CDR3. The chain couples TRBV5-1 to TRBJ2-1; no clear D gene. The germline gives CDR1 SGHRS, CDR2 YFSETQ. The CDR3 length is 13 residues. V lost 0 bases and J lost 3, with 4 bases in between. CDR3 DNA sequence: TGCGCCAGCAGCTTGGGCGGCTACAATGAGCAGTTCTTC. The encoded protein is CASSLGGYNEQFF.

The V gene is TRBV5-5, the J gene TRBJ2-4, with D perhaps TRBD1 (5 bases). V gave up 0 bases and J gave up 0 bases, with 16 bases separating them. This CDR3 contains 18 residues. The germline CDR1 and CDR2 sequences are SGHKS and YYEKEE (reference sequence). CDR3 DNA: TGTGCCAGCAGCTTGGCCGGTCGACAGTCTTTAGCCAAAAACATTCAGTACTTC. This codes for CASSLAGRQSLAKNIQYF.

The V and J genes are TRBV7-9 and TRBJ1-3; D call uncertain. The CDR3 extends over 14 amino acids. Germline-derived CDR1 and CDR2 are SEHNR and FQNEAQ (reference sequence). Trimming left V 1 base short and J 1 base short, with 5 bases between. DNA for the CDR3: TGTGCCAGCAGCTTAGAACAGTCTGGAAACACCATATATTTT. It specifies CASSLEQSGNTIYF.

The V and J genes are TRBV3-1 (or the pseudogene TRBV3-2) and TRBJ1-2; D unclear. The germline V gene has CDR1 LGHDT and CDR2 YNNKEL (reference sequence). V was clipped by 2 bases and J by 7 bases, with 11 bases between them. The CDR3 consists of 13 residues. The CDR3 is CASSQRGGGGYTF. The CDR3 DNA sequence: TGTGCCAGCAGCCAACGCGGAGGCGGTGGCTACACCTTC.

This chain links TRBV24-1 with TRBJ2-1, with 9 bases identical to TRBD1. Germline CDR1 and CDR2: KGHDR and SFDVKD. Trimming removed 4 bases from V and 6 bases from J; junction bases left unmatched: 9. The CDR3 totals 16 residues. This CDR3 is CATSDMDRGAGNEQFF. In nucleotides, the CDR3 is TGTGCCACCAGTGACATGGACAGGGGAGCCGGCAATGAGCAGTTCTTC.

The gene calls are TRBV27 and TRBJ1-4; 7 nucleotides match TRBD1. The germline CDR1 and CDR2 sequences are MNHEY and SMNVEV (reference sequence). The length of the CDR3 is 15 residues. After removal of 6 bases from V and 4 bases from J, the junction contained 8 bases not matched to a gene. The CDR3 nucleotides are TGTGCCAGCAGGCCGACAGGGCCAAATAATGAAAAACTGTTTTTT. As protein: CASRPTGPNNEKLFF.

This clone was detected a few times. The chain combines TRBV28 with TRBJ1-1; possibly TRBD1 for D (6 bases). This CDR3 has 13 amino acids. Germline CDR1 MDHEN, CDR2 SYDVKM. Trimming removed 4 bases from V and 1 base from J, with 7 bases in between. In nucleotides, the CDR3 is TGTGCCAGCAGTTACAGGGCGAACACTGAAGCTTTCTTT. Residues: CASSYRANTEAFF.

This sequence joins TRBV5-1 and TRBJ2-7; possible D gene TRBD2, 6 bases. V was cut by 4 bases and J by 2 bases, with 16 bases left in between. CDR3 length: 15 residues. Per germline, CDR1 SGHRS and CDR2 YFSETQ. CDR3 sequence (DNA): TGCGCCAGCAGCCCCCTCGAGCGGGCGACCTACGAGCAGTACTTC. Translation gives CASSPLERATYEQYF.

V is TRBV12-3 or TRBV12-4 and J is TRBJ2-3; D remains ambiguous. With 5 bases removed from V and 5 bases from J, the gap between germline ends came to 8 bases. This CDR3 has 12 residues. CDR3 region: CASSAAVDTQYF. Here the CDR3 DNA reads TGTGCCAGCAGTGCCGCGGTAGATACGCAGTATTTT.

The CDR3 protein is CASSEALPGSGANVLTF. CDR3 DNA: TGTGCCAGCAGTGAAGCGCTTCCGGGGTCTGGGGCCAACGTCCTGACTTTC. The chain combines TRBV2 with TRBJ2-6; D is perhaps TRBD2 (5 bases). This CDR3 region has 17 residues. The V gene lost 0 bases and the J gene lost 1 base, with 10 bases spanning the gap. Looked up from germline, CDR1 is SNHLY and CDR2 is FYNNEI.

The gene calls are TRBV3-1 (or the pseudogene TRBV3-2) and TRBJ1-6; tentative D call: TRBD1 (5 bases). CDR1 LGHDT and CDR2 YNNKEL come from the germline V gene (reference sequence). This CDR3 has 15 residues. Deletions cut 0 bases from V and 9 bases from J, with 12 bases between. CDR3 sequence reads: CASSQDLSGGSPLHF. CDR3 nucleotides: TGTGCCAGCAGCCAAGATCTTTCGGGGGGTTCACCCCTCCACTTT.

The gene calls are TRBV4-1 and TRBJ2-4, with D perhaps TRBD2 (6 bases). Germline V gene data show CDR1 as MGHRA and CDR2 as YSYEKL. The CDR3 has 15 amino acids. Between the trimmed V and J ends, which lost 4 bases and 3 bases, there was a span of 13 bases. The CDR3 loop is CASSLGEDYKNIQYF. DNA of the CDR3: TGCGCCAGCAGCCTCGGGGAGGACTACAAAAACATTCAGTACTTC.

J is TRBJ2-3 and V is TRBV2, with D possibly matching TRBD1 (6 bases). V was clipped by 3 bases and J by 2 bases, with 15 bases between them. The germline gives CDR1 SNHLY, CDR2 FYNNEI. The CDR3 loop spans 16 amino acids. The CDR3 DNA is TGTGCCAGCAGTGACAAGCCGGCAGGGGCCACAGATACGCAGTATTTT. It encodes CASSDKPAGATDTQYF.

V and J are TRBV6-5 and TRBJ2-7; tentatively, D is TRBD2 (6 bases). The ends were cut back, 6 bases at V and 3 bases at J, with 15 bases in the middle. The CDR3 runs 14 residues. Germline V gene data show CDR1 as MNHEY and CDR2 as SVGAGI. CDR3 residues: CASRRGDSLYEQYF. CDR3 sequence (DNA): TGTGCCAGCAGACGCGGGGACTCCCTCTACGAGCAGTACTTC.

This chain uses TRBV18 with TRBJ1-1, with D hard to call. Trimming removed 3 bases from V and 1 base from J, with 9 bases in between. Germline V CDR1 and CDR2: KGHSH, LQKENI. This CDR3 spans 14 amino acids. The CDR3 sequence is CASSPAAGNTEAFF. DNA for the CDR3: TGTGCCAGCTCACCGGCAGCAGGGAACACTGAAGCTTTCTTT.

The chain couples TRBV28 to TRBJ1-5; 7 nucleotides align to TRBD1. There are 14 residues in the CDR3. Germline lookup yields CDR1 MDHEN and CDR2 SYDVKM. The junction had 4 bases not matched to a gene; V was cut back by 4 bases and J by 4 bases. The CDR3 nucleotides are TGTGCCAGCAGTTCAGGGGGAAAAAATCAGCCCCAGCATTTT. It is translated as CASSSGGKNQPQHF.

The chain is built from TRBV7-2 and TRBJ2-3; D is undetermined. Trimming took off 1 base at V and 1 base at J, with 12 bases between the two ends. The germline CDR1 and CDR2 sequences are SGHTA and FQGNSA. The CDR3 is 16 amino acids. This CDR3 is CASSLVSVPGTDTQYF. The DNA for the CDR3 is TGTGCCAGCAGCTTAGTTTCGGTGCCTGGCACAGATACGCAGTATTTT. Drawing the rest from reference TRBV7-2 and TRBJ2-3, the complete variable domain is GAGVSQSPSNKVTEKGKDVELRCDPISGHTALYWYRQSLGQGLEFLIYFQGNSAPDKSGLPSDRFSAERTGGSVSTLTIQRTQQEDSAVYLCASSLVSVPGTDTQYFGPGTRLTVL.

CDR3 amino acids: CASSSGTANTEAFF. In DNA form, the CDR3 reads TGTGCCAGCAGCTCCGGGACAGCGAACACTGAAGCTTTCTTT. This sequence joins TRBV7-2 and TRBJ1-1, with TRBD1 identical over 7 bases. With 4 bases clipped from V and 1 base from J, the junction kept 3 bases outside the gene matches. Germline V gives CDR1 SGHTA, CDR2 FQGNSA. There are 14 residues in the CDR3.

The chain couples TRBV30 to TRBJ2-7; D is unresolved. This CDR3 region has 13 residues. The V end was cut by 0 bases, the J end by 0 bases, with 6 bases between. Germline loops: CDR1 GTSNPN, CDR2 SVGIG (reference sequence). Here the CDR3 reads CAWSVYLSYEQYF. As DNA, the CDR3 is TGTGCCTGGAGTGTTTATCTCTCCTACGAGCAGTACTTC.